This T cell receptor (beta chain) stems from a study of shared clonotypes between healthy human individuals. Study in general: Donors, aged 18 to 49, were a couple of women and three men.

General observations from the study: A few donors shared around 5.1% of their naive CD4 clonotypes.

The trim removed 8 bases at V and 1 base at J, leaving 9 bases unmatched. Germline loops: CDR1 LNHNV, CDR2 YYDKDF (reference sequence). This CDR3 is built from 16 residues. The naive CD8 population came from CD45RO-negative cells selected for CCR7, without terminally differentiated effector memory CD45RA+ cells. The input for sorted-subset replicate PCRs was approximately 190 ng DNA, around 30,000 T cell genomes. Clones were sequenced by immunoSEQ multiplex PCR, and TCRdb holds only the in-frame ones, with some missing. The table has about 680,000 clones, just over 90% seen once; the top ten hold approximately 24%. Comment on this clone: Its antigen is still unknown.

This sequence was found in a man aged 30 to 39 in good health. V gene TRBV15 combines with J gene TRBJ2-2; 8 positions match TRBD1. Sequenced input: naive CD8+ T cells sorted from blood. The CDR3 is CATRTTGTGNTGELFF. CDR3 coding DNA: TGTGCCACCCGAACGACCGGGACAGGGAACACCGGGGAGCTGTTTTTT.